Below are 5 T cell receptor beta chains sequenced from a single sample in a study of T cell responses to AZD1222 COVID-19 vaccine. Repertoires were generated with immunoSEQ multiplex PCR, while TCRdb's copy carries only in-frame clones and drops some. Of roughly 140,000 clones in the sample, about 92% were seen once. The source material was peripheral blood, sampled after recovery from COVID-19. The receptors originated from an adult who had recovered from COVID-19.

The chain recombines TRBV6-6 with TRBJ1-2; the D is unclear. From germline, CDR1 is MNHNY and CDR2 SVGAGI (reference sequence). V was trimmed by 6 bases and J by 7 bases, leaving 12 bases between them. The CDR3 has 12 residues. The chain's CDR3 is CASRTTEGGYTF. The CDR3 DNA reads TGTGCCAGCAGAACCACAGAAGGTGGCTACACCTTC.

V is TRBV27 and J is TRBJ1-1, with D perhaps matching TRBD1 (6 bases). Germline-derived CDR1 and CDR2 are MNHEY and SMNVEV (reference sequence). Trimming removed 3 bases from V and 4 bases from J, with 15 bases in between. The CDR3 extends over 15 amino acids. The chain's CDR3 is CASSFGGADITEAFF. The DNA of the CDR3 is TGTGCCAGCAGTTTCGGGGGGGCTGATATCACTGAAGCTTTCTTT.

The V gene is TRBV7-8, the J gene TRBJ1-4, with D perhaps matching TRBD1 (5 bases). Germline CDR1 and CDR2: SGHVS and FQNEAQ. V lost 5 bases and J 7 bases, leaving 20 bases between the germline ends. The CDR3 has 16 residues. The CDR3 DNA follows: TGTGCCAGCAGCCTGGGACGACAGTTTGGTGGTGAAAAACTGTTTTTT. It encodes CASSLGRQFGGEKLFF.

The V call is TRBV2, the J call TRBJ2-5, with unresolved D. The CDR3 consists of 11 residues. Germline V CDR1 and CDR2: SNHLY, FYNNEI. Trimming cost V 5 bases and J 2 bases, with 3 bases left between them. CDR3 loop: CASSSQETQYF. CDR3 DNA: TGTGCCAGCAGTTCACAAGAGACCCAGTACTTC.

A note on this clone: The sample has other DNA sequences that encode this CDR3 too. The chain is built from TRBV6-5 and TRBJ2-1; D gene unclear. Germline V gene sequence: CDR1 MNHEY, CDR2 SVGAGI. This CDR3 is 11 amino acids long. The V gene lost 0 bases and the J gene lost 10 bases, with 4 bases spanning the gap. CDR3 region: CASSYSREQFF. As DNA, the CDR3 is TGTGCCAGCAGTTACTCGAGAGAGCAGTTCTTC.